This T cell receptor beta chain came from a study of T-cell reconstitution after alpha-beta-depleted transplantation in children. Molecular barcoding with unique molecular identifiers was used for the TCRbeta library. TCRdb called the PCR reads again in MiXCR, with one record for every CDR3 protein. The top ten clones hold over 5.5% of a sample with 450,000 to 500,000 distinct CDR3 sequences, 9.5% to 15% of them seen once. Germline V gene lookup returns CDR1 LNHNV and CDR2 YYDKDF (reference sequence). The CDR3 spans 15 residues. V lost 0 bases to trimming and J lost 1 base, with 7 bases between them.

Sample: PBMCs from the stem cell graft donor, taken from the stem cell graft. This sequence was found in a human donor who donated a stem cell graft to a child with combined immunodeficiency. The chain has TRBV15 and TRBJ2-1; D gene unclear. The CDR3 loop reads CATSRDAASYNEQFF. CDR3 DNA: TGTGCCACCAGCAGAGATGCAGCATCCTACAATGAGCAGTTCTTC.